This record concerns one T cell receptor beta chain sequence. The antigen is unknown. The data are from a study of radiotherapy plus CTLA-4 blockade in lung cancer. Here immunoSEQ multiplex PCR was the method, and the copy in TCRdb shows in-frame clones only, minus some. The profile shows some 77,000 clones, about 90% of them singletons. Whole-study findings and limits: Reported findings show early blood T cell clone dynamics, with interferon-beta, best predicted response.

Trimming pared 6 bases from V and 0 bases from J, leaving 16 bases between. The CDR3 length is 15 residues. CDR1 is SGHRS and CDR2 is YFSETQ in the germline V gene. This clonotype was obtained from a human donor with non-small cell lung cancer who had a partial response to radiotherapy plus ipilimumab. The V gene is TRBV5-1, the J gene TRBJ2-7, with a weak D call TRBD2 (6 bases). Sequencing used peripheral blood, obtained from a patient treated with radiotherapy plus ipilimumab. CDR3 sequence: CASTPGGRISYEQYF. The CDR3 DNA is TGCGCCAGCACCCCCGGAGGGCGAATCTCCTACGAGCAGTACTTC.